A selection of T cell receptor beta chains follows, all from one sample in a study of OX40 agonist ivuxolimab in advanced cancers. Method: immunoSEQ multiplex PCR; TCRdb's copy keeps in-frame clones and lacks some. The repertoire has 75,000 to 80,000 clones, around 85% of them found once; the top ten carry under 2%. The sequencing used CD4+ or CD8+ T cells sorted from blood, collected in a trial of the OX40 agonist ivuxolimab. The receptors here all came from an adult with an advanced solid tumor such as melanoma, head and neck, liver or kidney cancer. CDR3s include the opening cysteine and the closing phenylalanine or tryptophan. D genes are given only for firm matches. For some rows the clone size is stated as once, few or many, or as a class when expanded; others skip it.

v_call: TRBV11-2
clone_size: .
d_call: .
j_call: TRBJ2-7
cdr3_aa: CASSSVRRAYEQYF
cdr3_nt: TGTGCCAGCAGCTCGGTGCGAAGAGCCTACGAGCAGTACTTC

v_call: TRBV14
clone_size: .
d_call: .
j_call: TRBJ2-7
cdr3_aa: CASSQVGWTLYEQYF
cdr3_nt: TGTGCCAGCAGCCAAGTCGGCTGGACCCTCTACGAGCAGTACTTC

v_call: TRBV19
clone_size: .
d_call: .
j_call: TRBJ2-5
cdr3_aa: CASSIPRETQYF
cdr3_nt: TGTGCCAGTAGTATCCCGCGAGAGACCCAGTACTTC

v_call: TRBV18
clone_size: .
d_call: .
j_call: TRBJ1-5
cdr3_aa: CASSLYRENQPQHF
cdr3_nt: TGTGCCAGCTCATTATACCGGGAAAATCAGCCCCAGCATTTT

v_call: TRBV29-1
clone_size: .
d_call: TRBD2
j_call: TRBJ2-1
cdr3_aa: CSVTRRLAGAGGRFGNEQFF
cdr3_nt: TGCAGCGTCACTAGGAGACTAGCGGGAGCGGGGGGCCGGTTTGGTAATGAGCAGTTCTTC

v_call: TRBV27
clone_size: .
d_call: TRBD2
j_call: TRBJ2-7
cdr3_aa: CASRPRLATTYEQYF
cdr3_nt: TGTGCCAGCAGGCCTCGACTAGCGACAACCTACGAGCAGTACTTC

v_call: TRBV19
clone_size: .
d_call: .
j_call: TRBJ2-2
cdr3_aa: CASSIGKGANTGELFF
cdr3_nt: TGTGCCAGTAGTATAGGGAAGGGGGCGAACACCGGGGAGCTGTTTTTT

v_call: TRBV4-2
clone_size: .
d_call: .
j_call: TRBJ1-1
cdr3_aa: CASSFGQNTEAFF
cdr3_nt: TGTGCCAGCAGCTTCGGTCAGAACACTGAAGCTTTCTTT

v_call: TRBV6-4
clone_size: .
d_call: TRBD2
j_call: TRBJ2-1
cdr3_aa: CASITHGSSGTSYNEQFF
cdr3_nt: TGTGCCAGCATCACTCACGGGTCTAGCGGAACGTCCTACAATGAGCAGTTCTTC

v_call: TRBV6-6
clone_size: .
d_call: .
j_call: TRBJ1-5
cdr3_aa: CASSSAGGTQPQHF
cdr3_nt: TGTGCCAGCTCATCAGCAGGAGGGACTCAGCCCCAGCATTTT

v_call: TRBV9
clone_size: .
d_call: TRBD1
j_call: TRBJ1-1
cdr3_aa: CASSPRDRSITEAFF
cdr3_nt: TGTGCCAGCAGCCCACGGGACAGGTCAATAACTGAAGCTTTCTTT

v_call: TRBV7-2
clone_size: .
d_call: .
j_call: TRBJ1-5
cdr3_aa: CASSLGQSYQPQHF
cdr3_nt: TGTGCCAGCAGCTTAGGACAGTCCTATCAGCCCCAGCATTTT

v_call: TRBV9
clone_size: .
d_call: TRBD1
j_call: TRBJ1-3
cdr3_aa: CASSDRGLGYPGNTIYF
cdr3_nt: TGTGCCAGCAGCGACAGGGGGCTAGGGTATCCCGGAAACACCATATATTTT

v_call: TRBV19
clone_size: .
d_call: .
j_call: TRBJ2-3
cdr3_aa: CASRGRGSSDTQYF
cdr3_nt: TGTGCCAGTAGAGGCAGGGGTAGCAGCGATACGCAGTATTTT

v_call: TRBV10-3
clone_size: .
d_call: TRBD1
j_call: TRBJ1-4
cdr3_aa: CAISRDRGNEKLFF
cdr3_nt: TGTGCCATCAGCAGGGACAGGGGGAATGAAAAACTGTTTTTT

v_call: TRBV7-2
clone_size: .
d_call: .
j_call: TRBJ1-3
cdr3_aa: CASSFVSVSTGNTIYF
cdr3_nt: TGTGCCAGCAGCTTTGTATCCGTCAGCACTGGAAACACCATATATTTT

v_call: TRBV7-3
clone_size: .
d_call: .
j_call: TRBJ2-1
cdr3_aa: CASSSTSNHEQFF
cdr3_nt: TGTGCCAGCAGCTCTACTAGCAACCATGAGCAGTTCTTC

v_call: TRBV15
clone_size: .
d_call: .
j_call: TRBJ2-3
cdr3_aa: CATSRDRVSTDTQYF
cdr3_nt: TGTGCCACCAGCAGAGATCGGGTTAGCACAGATACGCAGTATTTT

v_call: TRBV14
clone_size: .
d_call: .
j_call: TRBJ2-7
cdr3_aa: CALRTTGLSYEQYF
cdr3_nt: TGTGCCCTCCGCACCACAGGGCTTTCCTACGAGCAGTACTTC

v_call: TRBV18
clone_size: .
d_call: .
j_call: TRBJ2-3
cdr3_aa: CASSPGVGDTQYF
cdr3_nt: TGTGCCAGCTCACCAGGCGTTGGAGATACGCAGTATTTT

v_call: TRBV9
clone_size: .
d_call: .
j_call: TRBJ2-3
cdr3_aa: CASSPRLRDTQYF
cdr3_nt: TGTGCCAGCAGCCCACGACTGAGAGATACGCAGTATTTT

v_call: TRBV28
clone_size: few
d_call: .
j_call: TRBJ1-5
cdr3_aa: CASSLRDQPQHF
cdr3_nt: TGTGCCAGCAGTTTAAGGGATCAGCCCCAGCATTTT

v_call: TRBV2
clone_size: .
d_call: TRBD1
j_call: TRBJ1-2
cdr3_aa: CASSETGGGTQGSMVGYGYTF
cdr3_nt: TGTGCCAGCAGTGAAACCGGGGGGGGCACACAGGGGTCTATGGTGGGTTATGGCTACACCTTC

v_call: TRBV5-1
clone_size: few
d_call: TRBD1
j_call: TRBJ1-5
cdr3_aa: CASSTTGGGQPQHF
cdr3_nt: TGCGCCAGCAGCACCACAGGGGGCGGCCAGCCCCAGCATTTT

v_call: TRBV5-4
clone_size: once
d_call: TRBD2
j_call: TRBJ2-7
cdr3_aa: CASSAGGSAGVYEQYF
cdr3_nt: TGTGCCAGCAGCGCGGGAGGATCGGCGGGAGTTTACGAGCAGTACTTC

v_call: TRBV5-4
clone_size: .
d_call: .
j_call: TRBJ2-2
cdr3_aa: CASSPQTSMNTGELFF
cdr3_nt: TGTGCCAGCAGCCCCCAGACTAGTATGAACACCGGGGAGCTGTTTTTT

v_call: TRBV19
clone_size: .
d_call: TRBD2
j_call: TRBJ2-3
cdr3_aa: CASSTSGFTDTQYF
cdr3_nt: TGTGCCAGTAGTACTAGCGGATTCACAGATACGCAGTATTTT